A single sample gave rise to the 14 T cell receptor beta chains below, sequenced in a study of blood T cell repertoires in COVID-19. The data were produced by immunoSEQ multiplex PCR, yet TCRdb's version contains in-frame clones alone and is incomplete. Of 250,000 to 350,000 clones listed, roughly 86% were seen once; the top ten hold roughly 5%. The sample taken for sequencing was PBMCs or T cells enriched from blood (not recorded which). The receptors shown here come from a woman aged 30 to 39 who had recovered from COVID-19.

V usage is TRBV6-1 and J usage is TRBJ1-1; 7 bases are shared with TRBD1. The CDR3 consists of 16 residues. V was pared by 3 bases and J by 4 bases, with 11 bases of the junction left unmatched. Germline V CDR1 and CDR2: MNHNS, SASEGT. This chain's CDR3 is CASSDLGGSVVTEAFF. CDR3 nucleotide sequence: TGTGCCAGCAGTGACTTAGGGGGCTCGGTGGTCACTGAAGCTTTCTTT.

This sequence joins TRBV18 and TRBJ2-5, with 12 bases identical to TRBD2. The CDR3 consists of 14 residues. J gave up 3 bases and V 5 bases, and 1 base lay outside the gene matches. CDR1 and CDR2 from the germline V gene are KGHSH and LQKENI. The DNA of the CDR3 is TGTGCCAGCTCAACTAGCGGGGGGAAAGAGACCCAGTACTTC. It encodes CASSTSGGKETQYF.

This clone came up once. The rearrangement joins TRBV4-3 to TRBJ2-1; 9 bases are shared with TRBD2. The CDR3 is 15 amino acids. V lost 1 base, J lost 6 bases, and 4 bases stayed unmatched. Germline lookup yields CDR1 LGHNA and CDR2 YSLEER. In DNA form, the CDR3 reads TGCGCCAGCAGCCAAGGTCTAGCGGGACTCAATGAGCAGTTCTTC. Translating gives CASSQGLAGLNEQFF.

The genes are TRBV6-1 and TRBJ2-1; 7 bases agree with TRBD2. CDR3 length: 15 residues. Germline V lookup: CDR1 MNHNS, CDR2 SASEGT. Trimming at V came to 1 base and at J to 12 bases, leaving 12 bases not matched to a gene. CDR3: CASSEEATAPGGQFF. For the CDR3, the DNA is TGTGCCAGCAGTGAAGAGGCGACCGCACCGGGGGGGCAGTTCTTC.

CDR3: CASSALGGTGMAGGYTF. CDR3 DNA sequence: TGTGCCAGCAGCGCGCTGGGAGGGACAGGGATGGCGGGTGGCTACACCTTC. The chain employs TRBV7-2 and TRBJ1-2; 9 positions agree with TRBD1. V was pared by 5 bases and J by 7 bases, with 17 bases of the junction left unmatched. Per germline, CDR1 SGHTA and CDR2 FQGNSA. The CDR3 runs to 17 residues.

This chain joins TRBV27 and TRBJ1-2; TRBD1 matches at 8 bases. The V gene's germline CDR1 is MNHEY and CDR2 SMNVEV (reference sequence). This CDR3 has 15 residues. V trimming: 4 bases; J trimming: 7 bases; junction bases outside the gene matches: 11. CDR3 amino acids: CASSSQGAAGFGYTF. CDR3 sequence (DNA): TGTGCCAGCAGTTCCCAGGGGGCCGCAGGTTTTGGCTACACCTTC.

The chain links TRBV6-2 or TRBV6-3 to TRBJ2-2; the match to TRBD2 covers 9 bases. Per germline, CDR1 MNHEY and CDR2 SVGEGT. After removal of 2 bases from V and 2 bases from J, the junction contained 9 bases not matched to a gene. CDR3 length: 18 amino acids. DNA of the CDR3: TGTGCCAGCAGTTACGACGTAGGCGGGGGGGTCAACACCGGGGAGCTGTTTTTT. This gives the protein CASSYDVGGGVNTGELFF.

The chain's CDR3 is CASIVGGGVIGGNTIYF. Here the CDR3 DNA reads TGTGCCAGCATCGTCGGAGGGGGCGTAATTGGTGGAAACACCATATATTTT. The rearrangement links TRBV28 to TRBJ1-3; 7 nucleotides align to TRBD1. The CDR3 runs to 17 residues. The J segment lost 3 bases and the V segment lost 7 bases, leaving 15 bases of the junction unmatched. Germline V gives CDR1 MDHEN, CDR2 SYDVKM.

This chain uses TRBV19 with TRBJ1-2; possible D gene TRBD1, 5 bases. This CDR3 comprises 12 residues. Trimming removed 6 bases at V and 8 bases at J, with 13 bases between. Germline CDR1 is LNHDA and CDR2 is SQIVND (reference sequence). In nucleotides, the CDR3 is TGTGCCAGTAGCGTGCATAGGGGAGGCTACACCTTC. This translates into CASSVHRGGYTF.

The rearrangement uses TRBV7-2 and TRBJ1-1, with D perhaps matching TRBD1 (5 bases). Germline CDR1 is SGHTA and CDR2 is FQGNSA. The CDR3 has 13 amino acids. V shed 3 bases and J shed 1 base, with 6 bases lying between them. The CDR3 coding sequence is TGTGCCAGCAGCTTGACAGAGAACACTGAAGCTTTCTTT. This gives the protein CASSLTENTEAFF.

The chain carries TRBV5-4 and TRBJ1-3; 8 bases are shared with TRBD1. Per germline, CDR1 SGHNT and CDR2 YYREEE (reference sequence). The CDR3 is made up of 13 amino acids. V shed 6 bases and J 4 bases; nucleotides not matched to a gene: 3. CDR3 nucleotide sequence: TGTGCCAGCACCTACAGGGGGGGAAACACCATATATTTT. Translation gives CASTYRGGNTIYF.

The CDR3 protein is CATRNAGGEDTQYF. The CDR3 DNA reads as TGCGCCACACGAAATGCAGGGGGCGAAGATACGCAGTATTTT. The rearrangement joins TRBV5-1 to TRBJ2-3; 8 bases align to TRBD1. The trim removed 9 bases at V and 5 bases at J, leaving 11 bases unmatched. From germline, CDR1 is SGHRS and CDR2 YFSETQ. The CDR3 sequence is 14 residues long.

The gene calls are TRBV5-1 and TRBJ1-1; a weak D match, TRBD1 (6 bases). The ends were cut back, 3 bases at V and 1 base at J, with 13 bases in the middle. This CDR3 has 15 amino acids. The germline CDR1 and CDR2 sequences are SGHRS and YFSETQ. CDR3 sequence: CASSSVRRGNTEAFF. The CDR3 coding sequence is TGCGCCAGCAGCTCTGTTCGCAGGGGGAACACTGAAGCTTTCTTT.

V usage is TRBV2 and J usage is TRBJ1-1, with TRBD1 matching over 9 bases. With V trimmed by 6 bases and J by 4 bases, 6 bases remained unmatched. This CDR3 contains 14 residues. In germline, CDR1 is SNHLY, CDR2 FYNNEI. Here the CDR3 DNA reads TGTGCCAGCAGGGTACAGGGGGCTGCCACTGAAGCTTTCTTT. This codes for CASRVQGAATEAFF.